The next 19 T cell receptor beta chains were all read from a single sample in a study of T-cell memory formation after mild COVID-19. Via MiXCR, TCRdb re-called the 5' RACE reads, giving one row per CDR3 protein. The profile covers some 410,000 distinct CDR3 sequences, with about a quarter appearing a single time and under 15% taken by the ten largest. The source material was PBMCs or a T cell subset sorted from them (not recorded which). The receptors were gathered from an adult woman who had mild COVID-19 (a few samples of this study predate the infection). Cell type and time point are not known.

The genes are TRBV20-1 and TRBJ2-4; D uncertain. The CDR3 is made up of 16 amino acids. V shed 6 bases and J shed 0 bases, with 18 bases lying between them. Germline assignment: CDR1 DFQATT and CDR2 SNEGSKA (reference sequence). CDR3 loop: CSARPSVGLAKNIQYF. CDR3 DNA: TGCAGTGCCCGACCGTCGGTGGGCCTAGCCAAAAACATTCAGTACTTC.

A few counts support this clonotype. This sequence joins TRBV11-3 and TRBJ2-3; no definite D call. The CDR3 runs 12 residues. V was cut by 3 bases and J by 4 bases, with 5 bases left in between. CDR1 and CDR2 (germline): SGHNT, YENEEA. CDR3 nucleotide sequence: TGTGCCAGCAGCTTTAAGCCAGATACGCAGTATTTT. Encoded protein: CASSFKPDTQYF.

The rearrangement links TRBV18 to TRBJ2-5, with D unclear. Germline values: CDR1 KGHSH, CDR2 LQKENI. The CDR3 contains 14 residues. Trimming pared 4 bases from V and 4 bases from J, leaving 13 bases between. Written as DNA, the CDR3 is TGTGCCAGCTCACGAAGTGAGCGCAGAGAGACCCAGTACTTC. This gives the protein CASSRSERRETQYF.

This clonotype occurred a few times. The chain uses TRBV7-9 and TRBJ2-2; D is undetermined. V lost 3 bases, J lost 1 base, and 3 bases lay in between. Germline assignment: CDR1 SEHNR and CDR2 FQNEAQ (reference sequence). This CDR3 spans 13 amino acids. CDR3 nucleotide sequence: TGTGCCAGCAGCTTTATGAACACCGGGGAGCTGTTTTTT. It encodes CASSFMNTGELFF.

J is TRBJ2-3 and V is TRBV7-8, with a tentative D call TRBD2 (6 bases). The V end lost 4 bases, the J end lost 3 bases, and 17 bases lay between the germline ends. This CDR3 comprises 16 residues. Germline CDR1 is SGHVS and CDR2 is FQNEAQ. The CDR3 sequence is CASSSHPGERTDTQYF. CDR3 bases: TGTGCCAGCAGCTCCCACCCGGGGGAGCGGACAGATACGCAGTATTTT.

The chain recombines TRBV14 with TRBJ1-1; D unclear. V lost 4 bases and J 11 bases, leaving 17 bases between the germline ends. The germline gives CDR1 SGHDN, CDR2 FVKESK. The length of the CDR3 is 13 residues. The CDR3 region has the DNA TGTGCCAGCAGCCTTGGGAAGGGCCGGGAGGCTTTCTTT. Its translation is CASSLGKGREAFF. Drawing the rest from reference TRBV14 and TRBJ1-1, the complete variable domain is EAGVTQFPSHSVIEKGQTVTLRCDPISGHDNLYWYRRVMGKEIKFLLHFVKESKQDESGMPNNRFLAERTGGTYSTLKVQPAELEDSGVYFCASSLGKGREAFFGQGTRLTVV.

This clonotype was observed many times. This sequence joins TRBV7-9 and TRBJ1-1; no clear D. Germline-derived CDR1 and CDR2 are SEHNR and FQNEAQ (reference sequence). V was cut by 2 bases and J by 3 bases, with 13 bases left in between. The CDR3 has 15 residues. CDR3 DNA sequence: TGTGCCAGCAGCTTACTGTCGGTCGGATACACTGAAGCTTTCTTT. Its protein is CASSLLSVGYTEAFF.

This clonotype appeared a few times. The CDR3 region has the DNA TGTGCCAGCAGTGATAGTCGTGTTGACACCATATATTTT. Translating it yields CASSDSRVDTIYF. The V and J genes are TRBV2 and TRBJ1-3; D ambiguous. The V end lost 3 bases, the J end lost 8 bases, and 11 bases lay between the germline ends. This CDR3 has 13 amino acids. Germline-derived CDR1 and CDR2 are SNHLY and FYNNEI.

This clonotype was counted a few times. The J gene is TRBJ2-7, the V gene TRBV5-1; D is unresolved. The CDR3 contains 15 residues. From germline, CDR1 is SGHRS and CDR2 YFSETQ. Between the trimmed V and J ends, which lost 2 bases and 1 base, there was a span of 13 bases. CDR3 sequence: CASSFGGLVSYEQYF. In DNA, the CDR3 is TGCGCCAGCAGCTTCGGTGGTTTAGTGTCCTACGAGCAGTACTTC.

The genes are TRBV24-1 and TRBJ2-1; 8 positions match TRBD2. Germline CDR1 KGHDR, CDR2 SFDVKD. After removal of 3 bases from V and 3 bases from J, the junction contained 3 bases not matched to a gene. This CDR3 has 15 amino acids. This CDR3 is CATSDQTSVYNEQFF. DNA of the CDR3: TGTGCCACCAGTGATCAGACTAGCGTCTACAATGAGCAGTTCTTC.

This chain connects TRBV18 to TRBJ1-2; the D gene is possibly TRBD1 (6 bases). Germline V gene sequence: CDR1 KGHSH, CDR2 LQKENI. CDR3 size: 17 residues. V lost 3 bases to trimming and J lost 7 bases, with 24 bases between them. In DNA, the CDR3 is TGTGCCAGCTCACCGGCAATTGGGCGGAGGGGGAGTGGTGGCTACACCTTC. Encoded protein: CASSPAIGRRGSGGYTF.

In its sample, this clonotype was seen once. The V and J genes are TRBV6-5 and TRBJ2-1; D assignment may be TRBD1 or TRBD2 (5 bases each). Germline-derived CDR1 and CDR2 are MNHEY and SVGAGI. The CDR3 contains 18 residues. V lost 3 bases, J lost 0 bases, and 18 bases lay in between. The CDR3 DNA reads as TGTGCCAGCAGTTATTCTATTCTGGGACGGAGCTCCTACAATGAGCAGTTCTTC. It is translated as CASSYSILGRSSYNEQFF.

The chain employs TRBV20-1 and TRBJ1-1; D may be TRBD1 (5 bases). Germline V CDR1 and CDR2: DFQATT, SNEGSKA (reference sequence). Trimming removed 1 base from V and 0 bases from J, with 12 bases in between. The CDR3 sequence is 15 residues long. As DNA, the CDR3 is TGCAGTGCTAGAGGATTGCGGGGGATGAACACTGAAGCTTTCTTT. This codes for CSARGLRGMNTEAFF.

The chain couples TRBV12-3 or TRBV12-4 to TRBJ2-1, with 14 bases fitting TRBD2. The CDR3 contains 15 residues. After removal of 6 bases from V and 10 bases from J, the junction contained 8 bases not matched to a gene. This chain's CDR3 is CASRSGTSGRGEQFF. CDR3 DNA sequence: TGTGCCAGCAGATCCGGGACTAGCGGGAGAGGGGAGCAGTTCTTC.

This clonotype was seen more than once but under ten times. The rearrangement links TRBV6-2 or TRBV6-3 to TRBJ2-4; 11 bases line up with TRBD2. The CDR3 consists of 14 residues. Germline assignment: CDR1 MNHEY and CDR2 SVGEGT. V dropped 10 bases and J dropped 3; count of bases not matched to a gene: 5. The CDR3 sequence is CATLAGGSKNIQYF. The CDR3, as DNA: TGTGCCACCCTAGCGGGAGGTAGCAAAAACATTCAGTACTTC.

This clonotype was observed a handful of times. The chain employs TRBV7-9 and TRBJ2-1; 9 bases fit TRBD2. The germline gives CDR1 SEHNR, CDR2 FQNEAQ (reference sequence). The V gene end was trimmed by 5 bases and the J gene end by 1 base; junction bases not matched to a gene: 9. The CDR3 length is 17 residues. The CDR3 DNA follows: TGTGCCAGCAGCAACTTCCTAGCGGGATGGTCCTACAATGAGCAGTTCTTC. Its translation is CASSNFLAGWSYNEQFF. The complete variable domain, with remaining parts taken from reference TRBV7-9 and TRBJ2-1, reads DTGVSQNPRHKITKRGQNVTFRCDPISEHNRLYWYRQTLGQGPEFLTYFQNEAQLEKSRLLSDRFSAERPKGSFSTLEIQRTEQGDSAMYLCASSNFLAGWSYNEQFFGPGTRLTVL.

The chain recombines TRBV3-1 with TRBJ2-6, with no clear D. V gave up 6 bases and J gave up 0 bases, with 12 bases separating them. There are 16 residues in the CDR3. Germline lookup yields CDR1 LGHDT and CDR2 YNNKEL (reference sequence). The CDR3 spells CASRSLGYSGANVLTF. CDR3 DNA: TGTGCCAGCAGGTCCCTGGGGTACTCTGGGGCCAACGTCCTGACTTTC.

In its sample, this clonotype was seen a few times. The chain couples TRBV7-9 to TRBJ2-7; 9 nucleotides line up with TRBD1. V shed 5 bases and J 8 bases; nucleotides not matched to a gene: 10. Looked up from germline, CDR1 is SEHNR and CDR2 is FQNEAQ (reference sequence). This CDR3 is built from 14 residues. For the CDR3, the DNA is TGTGCCAGCAGCCCCCCGGGACAGGGAACAAAGCAGTACTTC. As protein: CASSPPGQGTKQYF.

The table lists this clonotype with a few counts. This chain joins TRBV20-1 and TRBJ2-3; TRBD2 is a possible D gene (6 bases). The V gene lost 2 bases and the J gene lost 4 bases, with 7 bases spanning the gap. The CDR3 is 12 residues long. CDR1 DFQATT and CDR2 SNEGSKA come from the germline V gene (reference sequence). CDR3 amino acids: CSARTSSDTQYF. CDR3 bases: TGCAGTGCTAGAACTAGCTCAGATACGCAGTATTTT.